The clone carrying this T cell receptor (beta chain) was observed a few times. Its target is not known. The data were taken from a study of vaccination and CD4 T cells after COVID-19. Study information: Investigators drew the post-COVID samples a median around 98 days after diagnosis, with a range of 35 to 161.

Stated treatment: roughly ten-day PBMC culture with coronavirus spike peptide pools or control peptides (ViraFEST assay). Before TCRs were sequenced, ViraFEST expanded antigen-specific T cells with peptide pools. Germline lookup yields CDR1 SNHLY and CDR2 FYNNEI. The V gene lost 4 bases and the J gene lost 1 base, with 5 bases spanning the gap. This CDR3 spans 13 amino acids. The study sequenced cultured CD4+ T cell DNA using the Oncomine TCR Beta short-read assay. Using its own MiXCR run on the PCR reads, TCRdb lists one record per CDR3 protein. The sample has about 13,000 distinct CDR3 sequences, roughly two fifths seen once.

The gene calls are TRBV2 and TRBJ1-5; no clear D. The sample was CD4+ T cells from blood, cultured in vitro, taken after SARS-CoV-2 vaccination. The sequence was obtained from a human donor who had recovered from COVID-19. The CDR3 here is CASSANSNQPQHF. CDR3 bases: TGTGCCAGCAGTGCGAACAGCAATCAGCCCCAGCATTTT.